This T cell receptor (beta chain) was found in a study of PD-1 blockade in classical Hodgkin lymphoma. The patients all showed relapse after autologous stem cell transplantation, while their brentuximab vedotin exposure varied. Responses achieved at best were complete response, partial response or progressive disease. Clones were sequenced by immunoSEQ multiplex PCR, and TCRdb holds only the in-frame ones, with some missing. The repertoire holds about 27,000 clones, 78% seen once, with about a third in the top ten. As regards this clone: The antigen is unknown.

Findings and limits, study-wide: Newly diagnosed patients had baseline TCR diversity that was reportedly lower than that of healthy donors. Still unresolved is the cause of the repertoire differences, which may be disease activity or prior therapy. The study found that TCR diversity rose significantly by C4D1 in CD4+ but not CD8+ cells.

The sequences come from peripheral blood mononuclear cells (PBMCs), collected before the second cycle of nivolumab. The source is a human donor with classical Hodgkin lymphoma.

CDR3 loop: CASSLVAWRSQNTEAFF. DNA of the CDR3: TGTGCCAGCAGCTTAGTTGCCTGGCGGAGTCAGAACACTGAAGCTTTCTTT. V and J are TRBV7-8 and TRBJ1-1; D not certain. The CDR3 has 17 residues. Germline CDR1 and CDR2: SGHVS and FQNEAQ. The germline V and J ends were trimmed by 1 base and 1 base, with 16 bases remaining between them.